The clone carrying this TCR beta chain was picked up many times. What it binds is not known. This sample was taken from a study of blood T cells in healthy people across ages. Study-wide results and caveats: Estimates of total diversity, which came from one million sequenced T cells, were considered to be underestimates.

Germline lookup yields CDR1 SGHTA and CDR2 FQGNSA. Trimming took off 2 bases at V and 0 bases at J, with 11 bases between the two ends. CDR3 size: 16 residues. Combining a sample-barcoded 5' primer with a J-beta primer mix, a second PCR ran for about 7 to 11 cycles. A single record per CDR3 protein comes from TCRdb applying MiXCR to the 5' RACE reads. Here the sample spans approximately 580,000 distinct CDR3 sequences, more than 20% being singletons. These data also featured in a second study, about T cells of mothers and their children. That report notes: Related pairs of mothers and children showed slightly higher, non-significant overlap versus unrelated pairs. The data showed no persistent microchimeric T cell clones.

The sequence derives from a boy aged 5-17 years in good health. The V call is TRBV7-2, the J call TRBJ2-1; tentatively, D is TRBD1 or TRBD2 (5 bases each). The sequencing input was blood. The chain's CDR3 is CASSLYGGSSYNEQFF. For the CDR3, the DNA is TGTGCCAGCAGCTTATATGGGGGAAGCTCCTACAATGAGCAGTTCTTC.